Shown below are 11 T cell receptor beta chains from a single sample sequenced in a study of shared clonotypes between healthy human individuals. Terminally differentiated effector memory CD45RA+ cells were excluded from the naive CD8 cells, which were CD45RO-negative and positively selected for CCR7. Generated by immunoSEQ multiplex PCR, the TCRdb table keeps only in-frame clones and is missing some. The sample includes around 2,000,000 clones, 85% to 95% of them seen just once. Sequencing used naive CD8+ T cells sorted from blood. Every receptor here comes from a young man in good health.

The chain employs TRBV30 and TRBJ2-3; 7 bases map to TRBD2. With 0 bases clipped from V and 3 bases from J, the junction kept 9 bases outside the gene matches. This CDR3 is built from 16 residues. Germline loops: CDR1 GTSNPN, CDR2 SVGIG (reference sequence). The CDR3 here is CAWSVPGREGTDTQYF. The CDR3 nucleotides are TGTGCCTGGAGTGTCCCCGGCAGGGAGGGTACAGATACGCAGTATTTT.

This clone appeared a single time. The chain's CDR3 is CASSPPTSTYEQYF. CDR3 bases: TGTGCCAGCAGCCCTCCAACCTCAACCTACGAGCAGTACTTC. This sequence joins TRBV7-2 and TRBJ2-7; no firm D call. V was shortened by 5 bases and J by 2 bases, with 13 bases between the two germline ends. The CDR3 runs 14 residues. The germline V gene has CDR1 SGHTA and CDR2 FQGNSA.

The chain uses TRBV6-5 and TRBJ1-5; D not certain. Germline lookup yields CDR1 MNHEY and CDR2 SVGAGI. Trimming left V 8 bases short and J 0 bases short, with 8 bases between. This CDR3 comprises 13 residues. The CDR3 reads CASADHSNQPQHF. CDR3 nucleotides: TGTGCCAGCGCGGATCATAGCAATCAGCCCCAGCATTTT.

The CDR3 DNA follows: TGTGCCAGCAGGACAGAGTTGGAGTCCTACGAGCAGTACTTC. Its protein product is CASRTELESYEQYF. This chain connects TRBV27 to TRBJ2-7; maybe TRBD1 (5 bases). Per the germline V gene, CDR1 is MNHEY and CDR2 is SMNVEV (reference sequence). V was trimmed by 6 bases and J by 1 base, leaving 13 bases between them. The CDR3 runs 14 residues.

J is TRBJ2-7 and V is TRBV7-9; D is unresolved. V was cut by 1 base and J by 3 bases, with 10 bases left in between. From germline, CDR1 is SEHNR and CDR2 FQNEAQ (reference sequence). This CDR3 has 14 amino acids. The CDR3 loop is CASSLVPDYYEQYF. The CDR3 DNA sequence: TGTGCCAGCAGCTTAGTTCCGGATTACTACGAGCAGTACTTC. Full variable domain (remainder filled in from reference TRBV7-9 and TRBJ2-7): DTGVSQNPRHKITKRGQNVTFRCDPISEHNRLYWYRQTLGQGPEFLTYFQNEAQLEKSRLLSDRFSAERPKGSFSTLEIQRTEQGDSAMYLCASSLVPDYYEQYFGPGTRLTVT.

As for this clone: The identical CDR3 is also encoded by other nucleotide sequences in the sample. J is TRBJ1-5 and V is TRBV27, with D hard to call. This CDR3 comprises 13 residues. Germline-derived CDR1 and CDR2 are MNHEY and SMNVEV (reference sequence). V gave up 2 bases and J gave up 3 bases, with 5 bases separating them. CDR3 DNA sequence: TGTGCCAGCAGTTTAGGGTCCAATCAGCCCCAGCATTTT. It translates to CASSLGSNQPQHF.

V gene TRBV5-6 combines with J gene TRBJ2-7, with D tentatively TRBD1 (5 bases). The CDR3 runs to 14 residues. Germline V lookup: CDR1 SGHDT, CDR2 YYEEEE. Between the trimmed V and J ends, which lost 6 bases and 2 bases, there was a span of 15 bases. The DNA for the CDR3 is TGTGCCAGCACCTCGACAGTTAAAGCCTACGAGCAGTACTTC. Residues: CASTSTVKAYEQYF.

Points on this clone: The sample contains more than one DNA sequence encoding this CDR3. The V gene is TRBV5-6, the J gene TRBJ2-3; D ambiguous. Germline V CDR1 and CDR2: SGHDT, YYEEEE. V dropped 0 bases and J dropped 6 bases, with 11 bases sitting between them. CDR3 length: 14 residues. The CDR3 sequence is CASSLGPNADTQYF. The CDR3, as DNA: TGTGCCAGCAGCTTGGGTCCAAACGCGGATACGCAGTATTTT.

This sequence joins TRBV7-9 and TRBJ1-1; D unresolved. V was clipped by 7 bases and J by 8 bases, with 14 bases between them. Germline V gives CDR1 SEHNR, CDR2 FQNEAQ (reference sequence). The CDR3 spans 12 residues. The CDR3, as DNA: TGTGCCAGCAACGGACTAGAGCAGGAAGCTTTCTTT. It encodes CASNGLEQEAFF.

This clone was recorded once. Other nucleotide sequences from this sample produce the same CDR3. This rearrangement joins TRBV5-1 to TRBJ1-1; no clear D gene. The CDR3 runs to 14 residues. V lost 2 bases and J 0 bases, leaving 8 bases between the germline ends. Germline CDR1 is SGHRS and CDR2 is YFSETQ. CDR3 residues: CASSFETLNTEAFF. The CDR3 DNA is TGCGCCAGCAGCTTCGAGACATTGAACACTGAAGCTTTCTTT.

J is TRBJ2-7 and V is TRBV9; D may be TRBD1 (5 bases). This CDR3 is 15 amino acids long. The ends were cut back, 3 bases at V and 2 bases at J, with 15 bases in the middle. Germline V gene data show CDR1 as SGDLS and CDR2 as YYNGEE. The CDR3 reads CASSADSGRTYEQYF. The CDR3 DNA reads TGTGCCAGCAGCGCCGACAGTGGTAGAACCTACGAGCAGTACTTC.